The present T cell receptor (beta chain) was sequenced within a study of Graves' ophthalmopathy and Graves' hyperthyroidism. TCR beta CDR3 amplification used RNA transcripts. HTBI primers primed a first-round RT-PCR, and a second-round multiplex PCR followed. Via MiXCR, TCRdb re-called the multiplex PCR reads, giving one row per CDR3 protein. The data contain around 660,000 distinct CDR3 sequences, approximately 39% of them seen just once; the ten biggest clones take up more than 2.5%. The CDR3 runs 15 residues. V was shortened by 4 bases and J by 4 bases, with 16 bases between the two germline ends. Germline loops: CDR1 MNHNS, CDR2 SASEGT.

Specimen: peripheral blood. This receptor was taken from an adult man with Graves' ophthalmopathy. The chain carries TRBV6-1 and TRBJ2-5; D is unclear. CDR3 sequence (DNA): TGTGCCAGCAGTGGAAGGACCCAACGGGCAGAGACCCAGTACTTC. Translating it yields CASSGRTQRAETQYF.